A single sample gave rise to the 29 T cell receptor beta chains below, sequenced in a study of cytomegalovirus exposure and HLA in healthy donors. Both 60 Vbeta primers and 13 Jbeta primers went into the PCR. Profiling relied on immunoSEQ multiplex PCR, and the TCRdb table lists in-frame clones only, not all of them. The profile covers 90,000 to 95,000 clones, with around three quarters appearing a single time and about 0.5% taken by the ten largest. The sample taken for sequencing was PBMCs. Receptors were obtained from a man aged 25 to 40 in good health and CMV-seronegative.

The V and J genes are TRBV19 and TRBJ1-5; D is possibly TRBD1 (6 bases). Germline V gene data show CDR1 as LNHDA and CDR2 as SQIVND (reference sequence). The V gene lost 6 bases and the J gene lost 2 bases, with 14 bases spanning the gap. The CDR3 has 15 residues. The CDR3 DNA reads TGTGCCAGTAGGACAGGCTTGGCGGGCAATCAGCCCCAGCATTTT. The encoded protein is CASRTGLAGNQPQHF.

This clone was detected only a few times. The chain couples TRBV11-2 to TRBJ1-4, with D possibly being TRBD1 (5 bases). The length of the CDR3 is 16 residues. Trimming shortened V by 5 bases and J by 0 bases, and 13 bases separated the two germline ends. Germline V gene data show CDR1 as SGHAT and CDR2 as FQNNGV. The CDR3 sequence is CASSASDSATNEKLFF. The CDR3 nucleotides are TGTGCCAGCAGCGCGTCAGACAGTGCAACTAATGAAAAACTGTTTTTT.

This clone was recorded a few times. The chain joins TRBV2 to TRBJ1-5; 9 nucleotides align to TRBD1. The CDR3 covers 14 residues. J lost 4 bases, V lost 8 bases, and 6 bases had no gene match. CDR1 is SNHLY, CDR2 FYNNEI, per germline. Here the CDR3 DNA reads TGTGCCAGCTCAACCGGGACAGGGAATCAGCCCCAGCATTTT. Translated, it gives CASSTGTGNQPQHF. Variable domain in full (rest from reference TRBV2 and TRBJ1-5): EPEVTQTPSHQVTQMGQEVILRCVPISNHLYFYWYRQILGQKVEFLVSFYNNEISEKSEIFDDQFSVERPDGSNFTLKIRSTKLEDSAMYFCASSTGTGNQPQHFGDGTRLSIL.

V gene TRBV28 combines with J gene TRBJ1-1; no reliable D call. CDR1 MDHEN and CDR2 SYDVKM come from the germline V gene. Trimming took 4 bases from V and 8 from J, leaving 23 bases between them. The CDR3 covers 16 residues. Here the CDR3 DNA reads TGTGCCAGCAGTTCGTATATCCCCCGTCTAGGAGTAGAAGCTTTCTTT. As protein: CASSSYIPRLGVEAFF.

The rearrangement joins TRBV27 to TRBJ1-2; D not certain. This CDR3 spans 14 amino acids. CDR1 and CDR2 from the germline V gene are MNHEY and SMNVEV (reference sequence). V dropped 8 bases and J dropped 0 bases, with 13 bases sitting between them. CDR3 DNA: TGTGCCAGCGGTCGGTTAAGTCCTAACTATGGCTACACCTTC. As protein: CASGRLSPNYGYTF.

The CDR3 loop is CASSSAPERSLYGYTF. Here the CDR3 DNA reads TGTGCCAGCAGCTCCGCCCCCGAAAGGAGTCTGTATGGCTACACCTTC. The V and J genes are TRBV7-4 and TRBJ1-2; D gene uncertain. The V and J ends lost 4 bases and 5 bases respectively, with 20 bases between them. The CDR3 is 16 residues long. Looked up from germline, CDR1 is SGHVT and CDR2 is SQSDAQ.

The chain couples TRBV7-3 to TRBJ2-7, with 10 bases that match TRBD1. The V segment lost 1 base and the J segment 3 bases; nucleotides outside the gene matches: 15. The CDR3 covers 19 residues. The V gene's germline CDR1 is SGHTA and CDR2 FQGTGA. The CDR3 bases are TGTGCCAGCAGCTTAAGGGGTCACATGACAGGGGGCGATGGCTACGAGCAGTACTTC. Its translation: CASSLRGHMTGGDGYEQYF.

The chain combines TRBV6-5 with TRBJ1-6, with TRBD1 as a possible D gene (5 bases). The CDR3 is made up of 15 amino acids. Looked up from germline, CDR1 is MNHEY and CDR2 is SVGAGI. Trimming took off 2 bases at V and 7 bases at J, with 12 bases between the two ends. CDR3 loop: CASSYNGGRNSPLHF. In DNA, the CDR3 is TGTGCCAGCAGTTACAACGGGGGTAGGAATTCACCCCTCCACTTT.

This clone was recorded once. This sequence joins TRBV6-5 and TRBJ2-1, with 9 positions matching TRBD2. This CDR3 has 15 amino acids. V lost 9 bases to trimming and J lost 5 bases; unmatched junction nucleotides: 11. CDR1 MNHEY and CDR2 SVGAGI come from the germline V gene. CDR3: CASFRFAGGHNEQFF. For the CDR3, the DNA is TGTGCCAGTTTCCGATTCGCGGGAGGGCACAATGAGCAGTTCTTC.

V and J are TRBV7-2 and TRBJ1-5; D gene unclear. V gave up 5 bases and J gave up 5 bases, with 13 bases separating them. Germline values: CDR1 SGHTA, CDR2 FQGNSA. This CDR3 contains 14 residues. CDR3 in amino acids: CASSPRREDQPQHF. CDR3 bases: TGTGCCAGCAGCCCCCGTAGAGAAGATCAGCCCCAGCATTTT.

CDR3 residues: CASSGQGGTDTQYF. CDR3 nucleotide sequence: TGTGCCAGCAGTGGGCAGGGTGGCACAGATACGCAGTATTTT. This chain joins TRBV2 and TRBJ2-3; TRBD1 is a possible D gene (5 bases). Trimming shortened V by 4 bases and J by 1 base, and 9 bases separated the two germline ends. The CDR3 sequence is 14 residues long. Germline V gene data show CDR1 as SNHLY and CDR2 as FYNNEI.

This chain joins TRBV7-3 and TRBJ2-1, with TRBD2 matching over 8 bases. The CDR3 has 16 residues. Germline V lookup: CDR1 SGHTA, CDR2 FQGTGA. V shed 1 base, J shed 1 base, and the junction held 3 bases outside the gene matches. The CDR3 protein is CASSLNGGRSYNEQFF. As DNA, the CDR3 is TGTGCCAGCAGCTTAAACGGCGGGAGGTCCTACAATGAGCAGTTCTTC.

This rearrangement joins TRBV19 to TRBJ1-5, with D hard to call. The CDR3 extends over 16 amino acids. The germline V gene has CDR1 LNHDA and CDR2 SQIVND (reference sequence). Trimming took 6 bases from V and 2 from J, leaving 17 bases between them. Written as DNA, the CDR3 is TGTGCCAGTAGGGTGCAGGAAGGCTCTGGCAATCAGCCCCAGCATTTT. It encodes CASRVQEGSGNQPQHF.

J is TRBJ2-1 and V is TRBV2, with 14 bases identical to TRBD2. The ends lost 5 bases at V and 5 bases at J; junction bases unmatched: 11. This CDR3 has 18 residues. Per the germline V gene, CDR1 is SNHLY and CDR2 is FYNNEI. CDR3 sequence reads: CASSTRTSGRTGDNEQFF. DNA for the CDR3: TGTGCCAGCAGTACCAGGACTAGCGGGAGGACGGGGGACAATGAGCAGTTCTTC.

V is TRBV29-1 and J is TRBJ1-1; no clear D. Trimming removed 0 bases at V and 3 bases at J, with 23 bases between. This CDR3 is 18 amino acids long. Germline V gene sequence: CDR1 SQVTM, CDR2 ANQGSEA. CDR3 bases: TGCAGCGTTGAAGATCCTGCGGACCCCTCAAAGGAGGACACTGAAGCTTTCTTT. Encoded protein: CSVEDPADPSKEDTEAFF.

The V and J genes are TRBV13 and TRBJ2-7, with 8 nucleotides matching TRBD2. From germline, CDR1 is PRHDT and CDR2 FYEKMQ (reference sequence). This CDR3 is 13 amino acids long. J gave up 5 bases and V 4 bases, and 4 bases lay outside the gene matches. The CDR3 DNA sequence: TGTGCCAGCAGCTCACGGGGGGGCCACGAGCAGTACGTC. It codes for CASSSRGGHEQYV.

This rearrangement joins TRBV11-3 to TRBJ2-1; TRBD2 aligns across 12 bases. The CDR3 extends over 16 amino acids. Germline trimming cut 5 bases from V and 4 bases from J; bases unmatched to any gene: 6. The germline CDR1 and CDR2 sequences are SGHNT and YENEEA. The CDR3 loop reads CASSKTSGSDYNEQFF. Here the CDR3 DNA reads TGTGCCAGCAGCAAGACTAGCGGGAGCGATTACAATGAGCAGTTCTTC.

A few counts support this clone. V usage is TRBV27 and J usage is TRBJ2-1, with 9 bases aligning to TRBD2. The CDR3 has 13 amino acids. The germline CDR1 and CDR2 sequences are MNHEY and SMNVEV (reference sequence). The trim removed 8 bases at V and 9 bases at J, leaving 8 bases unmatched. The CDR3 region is CASYFSGSGEQFF. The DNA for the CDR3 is TGTGCCAGCTACTTTAGCGGGAGTGGTGAGCAGTTCTTC.

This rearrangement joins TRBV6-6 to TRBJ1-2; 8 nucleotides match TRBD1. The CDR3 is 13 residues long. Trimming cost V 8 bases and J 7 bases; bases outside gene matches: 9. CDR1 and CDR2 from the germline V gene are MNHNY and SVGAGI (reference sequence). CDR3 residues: CASWRTGSSGYTF. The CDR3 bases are TGTGCCAGCTGGAGGACAGGGTCTTCTGGCTACACCTTC.

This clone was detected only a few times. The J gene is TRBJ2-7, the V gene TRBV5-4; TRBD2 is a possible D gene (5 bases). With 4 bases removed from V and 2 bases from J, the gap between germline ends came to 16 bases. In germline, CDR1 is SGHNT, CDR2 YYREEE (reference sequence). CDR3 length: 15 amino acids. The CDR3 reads CASSPGPDSTYEQYV. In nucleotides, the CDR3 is TGTGCCAGCAGCCCGGGCCCGGACTCGACCTACGAGCAGTACGTC.

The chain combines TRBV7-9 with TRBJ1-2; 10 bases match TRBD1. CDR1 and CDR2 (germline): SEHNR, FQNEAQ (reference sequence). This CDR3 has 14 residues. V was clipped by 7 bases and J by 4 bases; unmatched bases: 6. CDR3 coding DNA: TGTGCCAGCACCCGGGACAGGGGTATCTATGGCTACACCTTC. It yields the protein CASTRDRGIYGYTF.

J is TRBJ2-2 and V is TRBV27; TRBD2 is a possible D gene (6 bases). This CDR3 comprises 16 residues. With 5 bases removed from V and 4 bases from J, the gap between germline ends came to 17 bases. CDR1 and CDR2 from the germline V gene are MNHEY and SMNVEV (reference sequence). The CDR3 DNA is TGTGCCAGCAGTGAAACGTCCGGGACTCGCACCGGGGAGCTGTTTTTT. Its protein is CASSETSGTRTGELFF.

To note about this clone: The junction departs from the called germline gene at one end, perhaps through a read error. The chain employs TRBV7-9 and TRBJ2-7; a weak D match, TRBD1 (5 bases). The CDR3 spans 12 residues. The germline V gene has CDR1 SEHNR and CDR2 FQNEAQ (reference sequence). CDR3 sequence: CSSSPGSGEQYF. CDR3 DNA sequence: TGTTCCAGCAGCCCTGGTTCAGGGGAGCAGTACTTC.

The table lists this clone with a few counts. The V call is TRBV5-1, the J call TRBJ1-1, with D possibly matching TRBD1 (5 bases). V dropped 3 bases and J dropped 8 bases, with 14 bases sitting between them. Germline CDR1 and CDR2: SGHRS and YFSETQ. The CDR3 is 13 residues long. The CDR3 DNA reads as TGCGCCAGCAGCTCCTTGGCAGGGCAAGAAGCTTTCTTT. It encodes CASSSLAGQEAFF.

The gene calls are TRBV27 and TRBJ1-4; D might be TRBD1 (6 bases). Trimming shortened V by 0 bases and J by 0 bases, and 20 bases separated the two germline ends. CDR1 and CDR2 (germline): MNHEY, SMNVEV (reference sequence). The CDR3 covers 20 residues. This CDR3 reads CASSLSPPGTPFSTNEKLFF. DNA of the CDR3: TGTGCCAGCAGTTTATCACCCCCAGGGACACCCTTCTCAACTAATGAAAAACTGTTTTTT.

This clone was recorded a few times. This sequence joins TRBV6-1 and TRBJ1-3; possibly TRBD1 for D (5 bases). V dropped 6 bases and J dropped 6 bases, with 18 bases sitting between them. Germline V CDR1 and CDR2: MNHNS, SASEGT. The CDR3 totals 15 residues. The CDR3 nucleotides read TGTGCCAGCAGCGCTATGGGGGGGGTTGCAAACACCATATATTTT. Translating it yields CASSAMGGVANTIYF.

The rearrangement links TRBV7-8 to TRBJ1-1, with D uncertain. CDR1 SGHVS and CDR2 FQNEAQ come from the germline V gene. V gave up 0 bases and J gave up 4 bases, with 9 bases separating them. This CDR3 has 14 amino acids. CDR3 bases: TGTGCCAGCAGCTTAGCAATCGGGTTCACTGAAGCTTTCTTT. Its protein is CASSLAIGFTEAFF.

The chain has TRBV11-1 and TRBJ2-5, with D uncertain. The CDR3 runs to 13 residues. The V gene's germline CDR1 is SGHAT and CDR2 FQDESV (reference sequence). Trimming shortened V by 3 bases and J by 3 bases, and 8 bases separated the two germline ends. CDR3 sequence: CASSFGSKETQYF. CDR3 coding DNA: TGTGCCAGCAGCTTCGGGTCCAAAGAGACCCAGTACTTC.

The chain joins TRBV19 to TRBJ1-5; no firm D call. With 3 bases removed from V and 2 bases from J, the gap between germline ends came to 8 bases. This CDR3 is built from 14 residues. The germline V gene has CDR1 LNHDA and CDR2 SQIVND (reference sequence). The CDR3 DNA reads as TGTGCCAGTAGTATGAAGCCGGGCAATCAGCCCCAGCATTTT. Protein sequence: CASSMKPGNQPQHF. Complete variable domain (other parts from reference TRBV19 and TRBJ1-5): DGGITQSPKYLFRKEGQNVTLSCEQNLNHDAMYWYRQDPGQGLRLIYYSQIVNDFQKGDIAEGYSVSREKKESFPLTVTSAQKNPTAFYLCASSMKPGNQPQHFGDGTRLSIL.